The 19 T cell receptor beta chains given below trace back to one sample, sequenced in a study of Graves' ophthalmopathy and Graves' hyperthyroidism. Scientists amplified the TCR beta CDR3 regions from RNA transcripts. An initial RT-PCR round employing HTBI primers preceded a second-round multiplex PCR. TCRdb reanalysed the multiplex PCR reads using MiXCR and keeps one entry per CDR3 protein. The sample yields approximately 1.2 million distinct CDR3 sequences, about 38% seen once. The sample comprised peripheral blood or thyroid tissue (not recorded which). Source of these receptors: an adult man with Graves' hyperthyroidism.

This clonotype was picked up many times. V gene TRBV7-9 combines with J gene TRBJ2-5; TRBD1 matches 7 bases. After removal of 6 bases from V and 1 base from J, the junction contained 5 bases not matched to a gene. This CDR3 has 14 amino acids. Germline loops: CDR1 SEHNR, CDR2 FQNEAQ (reference sequence). The CDR3 DNA is TGTGCCAGCAGGGGGGACAGTCGCCAAGAGACCCAGTACTTC. This gives the protein CASRGDSRQETQYF.

On this clonotype: An end of the junction differs from the germline gene, which may be a read error. The chain employs TRBV10-3 and TRBJ2-7, with D uncertain. CDR1 is ENHRY, CDR2 SYGVKD, per germline. This CDR3 is 16 amino acids long. CDR3 region: CASSYKHRVLGSEQYF. The DNA of the CDR3 is TGTGCCAGCAGTTACAAGCACCGGGTGCTTGGCTCCGAGCAGTACTTC.

This chain links TRBV25-1 with TRBJ2-7, with 7 nucleotides matching TRBD1. CDR3 length: 15 residues. Germline V CDR1 and CDR2: MGHDK, SYGVNS. V shed 5 bases and J 0 bases; nucleotides not matched to a gene: 7. The chain's CDR3 is CASSSIRQGSYEQYF. The CDR3 DNA reads TGTGCCAGCAGTTCGATCCGACAGGGCTCCTACGAGCAGTACTTC.

A remark on this clonotype: This clone may be a read error of a much larger clone one base away. The chain links TRBV29-1 to TRBJ1-2; D perhaps matches TRBD1 (5 bases). Trimming shortened V by 3 bases and J by 3 bases, and 17 bases separated the two germline ends. Germline V CDR1 and CDR2: SQVTM, ANQGSEA. This CDR3 contains 15 residues. The CDR3 coding sequence is TGCAGCGTTGAGGGCCCTCAGGGAGCCGACTATGGCTACACCTTC. Translated, it gives CSVEGPQGADYGYTF.

J is TRBJ1-1 and V is TRBV18; D not resolved. Germline V lookup: CDR1 KGHSH, CDR2 LQKENI. Trimming took off 3 bases at V and 0 bases at J, with 11 bases between the two ends. The CDR3 loop spans 15 amino acids. The CDR3 spells CASSPGRAMNTEAFF. The CDR3, as DNA: TGTGCCAGCTCACCTGGTAGAGCCATGAACACTGAAGCTTTCTTT.

This clonotype was detected a few times. The chain uses TRBV2 and TRBJ2-7, with 8 bases identical to TRBD1. Germline-derived CDR1 and CDR2 are SNHLY and FYNNEI. CDR3 size: 15 residues. V lost 3 bases and J lost 4; bases outside the gene matches: 8. The CDR3 DNA is TGTGCCAGCAGTGATTTGGGACAGGCCGCTTACGAGCAGTACTTC. It yields the protein CASSDLGQAAYEQYF.

The chain employs TRBV2 and TRBJ1-2; D might be TRBD1 (5 bases). In germline, CDR1 is SNHLY, CDR2 FYNNEI. This CDR3 is built from 13 residues. V shed 5 bases and J shed 7 bases, with 14 bases lying between them. DNA for the CDR3: TGTGCCAGCAGTTTTGGGGGAACTTTTGGCTACACCTTC. This sequence encodes CASSFGGTFGYTF. The full variable domain, its missing parts supplied by reference TRBV2 and TRBJ1-2, is EPEVTQTPSHQVTQMGQEVILRCVPISNHLYFYWYRQILGQKVEFLVSFYNNEISEKSEIFDDQFSVERPDGSNFTLKIRSTKLEDSAMYFCASSFGGTFGYTFGSGTRLTVV.

The J gene is TRBJ1-5, the V gene TRBV6-1; a weak D match, TRBD1 (6 bases). V shed 3 bases and J shed 6 bases, with 15 bases lying between them. CDR3 length: 15 residues. Germline-derived CDR1 and CDR2 are MNHNS and SASEGT. CDR3 loop: CASSDRRGGFQPQHF. The CDR3 region has the DNA TGTGCCAGCAGTGACCGCAGGGGAGGTTTTCAGCCCCAGCATTTT.

V and J are TRBV12-3 or TRBV12-4 and TRBJ2-6, with TRBD1 identical over 7 bases. The CDR3 is 16 residues long. The V and J ends lost 4 bases and 4 bases, in that order; junction bases with no gene match: 7. DNA of the CDR3: TGTGCCAGCAGTTCAGGGGGTGCCGGGGGGGCCAACGTCCTGACTTTC. Translation: CASSSGGAGGANVLTF.

This clonotype was picked up many times. The chain carries TRBV20-1 and TRBJ1-6; TRBD1 matches at 7 bases. Germline lookup yields CDR1 DFQATT and CDR2 SNEGSKA (reference sequence). The V gene end was trimmed by 4 bases and the J gene end by 7 bases; junction bases not matched to a gene: 10. This CDR3 has 15 residues. The CDR3 loop is CSAIKPTGVNSPLHF. CDR3 nucleotide sequence: TGCAGTGCTATTAAACCAACAGGGGTGAATTCACCCCTCCACTTT.

J is TRBJ2-7 and V is TRBV12-3 or TRBV12-4; TRBD2 matches 12 bases. The V gene end was trimmed by 3 bases and the J gene end by 6 bases; junction bases not matched to a gene: 3. The CDR3 spans 14 residues. For the CDR3, the DNA is TGTGCCAGCAGTTTTCTAGCGGGAGGGTCCGAGCAGTACTTC. This sequence encodes CASSFLAGGSEQYF.

This chain joins TRBV29-1 and TRBJ2-5, with 7 nucleotides matching TRBD1. With V trimmed by 7 bases and J by 5 bases, 10 bases remained unmatched. Germline V lookup: CDR1 SQVTM, CDR2 ANQGSEA. The CDR3 totals 13 residues. CDR3 in DNA: TGCAGCGCGAACAGGGGCGATGGGGAGACCCAGTACTTC. This gives the protein CSANRGDGETQYF.

This chain connects TRBV27 to TRBJ2-7, with D perhaps TRBD2 (7 bases). Germline V lookup: CDR1 MNHEY, CDR2 SMNVEV (reference sequence). The CDR3 has 14 amino acids. V lost 5 bases and J lost 3, with 14 bases in between. The CDR3 region has the DNA TGTGCCAGCAGTCGATGGGAGGGGGTCTACGAGCAGTACTTC. The encoded protein is CASSRWEGVYEQYF.

The chain couples TRBV4-1 to TRBJ1-2, with a weak D call TRBD1 (5 bases). CDR1 and CDR2 (germline): MGHRA, YSYEKL. Trimming shortened V by 1 base and J by 3 bases, and 12 bases separated the two germline ends. This CDR3 spans 15 amino acids. The CDR3 loop reads CASSQGDFLHYGYTF. The CDR3, as DNA: TGCGCCAGCAGCCAAGGGGACTTTCTGCACTATGGCTACACCTTC.

This clonotype was counted many times. The CDR3 reads CSASPAREQYF. For the CDR3, the DNA is TGCAGTGCTAGTCCAGCTCGGGAGCAGTACTTC. The V gene is TRBV20-1, the J gene TRBJ2-7; D remains ambiguous. Deletions cut 3 bases from V and 7 bases from J, with 10 bases between. The CDR3 consists of 11 residues. CDR1 and CDR2 (germline): DFQATT, SNEGSKA (reference sequence).

This clonotype was picked up a small number of times. The chain joins TRBV20-1 to TRBJ1-1, with 7 positions matching TRBD1. Germline V gene lookup returns CDR1 DFQATT and CDR2 SNEGSKA (reference sequence). CDR3 length: 12 residues. Germline trimming cut 3 bases from V and 11 bases from J; bases unmatched to any gene: 9. For the CDR3, the DNA is TGCAGTGCTAGCACAGGGGAGGTCGTCGCTTTCTTT. Its translation is CSASTGEVVAFF.

This clonotype was recorded at least ten times. The chain links TRBV15 to TRBJ1-4, with D possibly TRBD1 on 5 matching bases. V was cut by 6 bases and J by 4 bases, with 12 bases left in between. The CDR3 spans 14 residues. CDR1 and CDR2 from the germline V gene are LNHNV and YYDKDF (reference sequence). Here the CDR3 DNA reads TGTGCCACCAGGGGGACTTCACATAATGAAAAACTGTTTTTT. Translation gives CATRGTSHNEKLFF.

This sequence joins TRBV19 and TRBJ2-7; no definite D call. The germline V and J ends were trimmed by 4 bases and 7 bases, with 5 bases remaining between them. The CDR3 is made up of 10 amino acids. Looked up from germline, CDR1 is LNHDA and CDR2 is SQIVND (reference sequence). The CDR3 coding sequence is TGTGCCAGTAGTACCCGAGAGCAGTACTTC. Amino acids: CASSTREQYF.

The chain links TRBV30 to TRBJ1-6, with D maybe TRBD1 (5 bases). The CDR3 spans 14 residues. Germline CDR1 and CDR2: GTSNPN and SVGIG (reference sequence). V was trimmed by 2 bases and J by 7 bases, leaving 12 bases between them. CDR3 region: CAWSKGKENSPLHF. The CDR3 DNA reads as TGTGCCTGGAGTAAGGGGAAGGAGAATTCACCCCTCCACTTT.